The clone carrying this TCR beta chain is labeled as medium-sized. No antigen is known for it. In TCRdb, the 5' RACE reads were re-called with MiXCR into one record per CDR3 protein. This sample has 5,000 to 8,000 distinct CDR3 sequences, with around 7% found just once. V gave up 6 bases and J gave up 8 bases; unmatched junction bases: 14. The CDR3 is 15 residues long. The germline V gene has CDR1 SQVTM and CDR2 ANQGSEA. The data are from a study of spatial heterogeneity in lung cancer. Whole-study results and caveats: The study found that expanded intratumoral alpha and beta TCR counts tracked tumor mutation counts.

Documented time point: sample taken at primary tumor resection. More than 70 TRACERx patients with early, untreated non-small cell lung cancer donated samples. Whole RNA from tumor, nontumor lung or frozen PBMC was sequenced unsorted. The specimen was lung tumor tissue, collected at surgery. This chain uses TRBV29-1 with TRBJ1-2; TRBD1 aligns across 11 bases. This receptor was taken from a male donor with early-stage non-small cell lung cancer. The CDR3 region has the DNA TGCAGCGTAACGCGGCGTGGACAGGGGGCAGGCGGCTACACCTTC. It codes for CSVTRRGQGAGGYTF. Together with reference TRBV29-1 and TRBJ1-2, the CDR3 gives the full variable domain: SAVISQKPSRDICQRGTSLTIQCQVDSQVTMMFWYRQQPGQSLTLIATANQGSEATYESGFVIDKFPISRPNLTFSTLTVSNMSPEDSSIYLCSVTRRGQGAGGYTFGSGTRLTVV.